The subject of this entry is one T cell receptor (beta chain). Its antigen is still unknown. No much larger clone exists at a distance of one base, and base qualities are not known. This entry belongs to a study of cytomegalovirus exposure and HLA in healthy donors (dated by TCRdb to about 2017). At the level of the whole study: An earlier analysis of about 560 of the donors reported 276 Gb of sequence data and 117 million unique TCR beta sequences obtained from around 180 million T cells. An early release that covered about 600 HLA-typed donors contained around 300 gigabases of sequencing data and about 93 million unique TCR sequences. Among the roughly 410 genotyped donors, around 81% belonged to the genetic ancestry cluster associated with self-reported Caucasian donors. The study aimed to test whether signatures of past pathogen exposure could be identified by cataloging public T cell receptors. The T cell repertoires of 700 or so subjects were profiled by immunosequencing and related to cytomegalovirus serostatus. A separate validation cohort of about 110 different subjects was used in addition to the approximately 640-subject first cohort. To predict cytomegalovirus infection status, the study combined high-throughput TCR immunosequencing, statistical association of individual TCRs with disease status, and machine learning. A later analysis re-examined previously published TCR beta repertoires from over 500 donors and added high-resolution HLA genotyping to investigate patterns of TCR occurrence. Rather than drawing on any new phenotypic data, the later analysis identified candidate immune exposures from TCR beta sequences and the way those sequences occurred across donors. An earlier analysis of 587 of the donors used high-throughput TCR beta sequencing to judge whether each TCR beta V gene segment behaved as functional or pseudogenic. Donor age, sex, ethnicity and CMV serostatus were compiled alongside the repertoire data. A later genetic analysis took genome-wide SNP genotypes for about 55% of the 666 donors and used that subset as a discovery cohort. Every repertoire in the discovery cohort had been generated on one and the same sequencing platform. Class I and class II HLA loci were covered by the typing at four-digit resolution. Typing coverage differed by locus: A, B, C, DRB1 and DQB1 were typed in about 620-640 donors, DQA1 in about 500, DPA1 in around 580, and DPB1 in approximately 450. Roughly five DR-DQ haplotypes were treated as single units for association and clustering because of strong linkage in the cohort. Across roughly 420 genotyped donors of the cohort, an average of about 240,000 unique TCR beta nucleotide sequences per donor were sequenced, and about a sixth of those sequences were non-productive.

What the study reported, not specific to this receptor: A further reported finding was that TCR beta sequences accurately predicted the HLA-A and HLA-B alleles for most subjects in the first cohort. When HLA alleles, especially DR and DQ, strongly co-occurred, TCR associations were difficult to assign to individual alleles. An earlier analysis of 587 of the donors showed that most TCR beta V segments appeared in productive rearrangements either about 87% or about 30% of the time, which broadly matched IMGT annotations. Linkage disequilibrium might explain the correlated functional status among segregating V segments, but an unknown experimental factor could not be excluded. In a later analysis, over 15,000 TCR beta sequences were associated with specific HLA alleles at a false discovery rate of 0.05. A later analysis found that most CMV-associated TCR beta chains appeared HLA-restricted, with HLA associations seemingly driven largely by CMV exposure. A later analysis reported that several top co-occurrence clusters appeared linked to parvovirus B19, influenza, CMV and Epstein-Barr virus. A group of highly shared sequence variants was considered likely to be a technical artifact of the sequencing pipeline. Compared with the approximately 710-donor mean, donors in an Asian-associated ancestry cluster had fewer N-insertions in productive TCRs, according to a later genetic analysis. A later genetic analysis associated a missense DCLRE1C variant with V-gene and J-gene trimming of TCR beta chains, and an independent cohort replicated the association. Across donors, most TCR sequences were observed very rarely, whereas some public TCRs were present in many individuals. Because HLA typing was unavailable for some donors at each locus, only the typed subset was used in association tests. According to the authors, the approach could potentially be generalized to other disease states and immunological phenotypes. Only TCR beta chains were sequenced in this cohort, and the absence of alpha or paired-chain data limited detectable features. A total of fewer than 200 TCR beta chains were listed by the study as associated with cytomegalovirus. Roughly uniform sequencing depth across donors was assumed in presence/absence analyses, although this assumption may not hold. Immune exposure information for the cohort was limited to CMV serostatus. A later analysis found that TCR association rates varied across HLA loci, with DRB1 alleles showing the most associated TCRs and HLA-C alleles the fewest. Because counts were too low, roughly 18 rarely observed V segments, including chromosome 9 orphons, were left out of the earlier analysis of 587 of the donors. Three of the identified cytomegalovirus-associated TCR beta chains were confirmed in vitro to be specific for cytomegalovirus antigens. Compared with equally common non-associated chains, HLA-associated TCR beta chains in a later analysis were more clonally expanded and had lower generation probabilities. In both the original and validation cohorts, the classifier was reported to diagnose cytomegalovirus status with high specificity and sensitivity. Some IMGT-functional V segments, including TRBV6-2 and TRBV6-3, could not be distinguished by the 87-base-pair reads and were therefore excluded.

Spanning cysteine to phenylalanine, the CDR3 consists of 13 amino acids. The read is trimmed to its CDR3 DNA, 39 bases read in frame from base 1. The V and J ends are trimmed by 4 bases and 5 bases, leaving 8 bases between them. The germline V gene provides CDR1 SGHDN and CDR2 FVKESK. Libraries were prepared through the immunoSEQ multiplex PCR assay. The multiplex PCR relied on a mix of 60 forward primers for TCR Vbeta segments and 13 reverse primers for TCR Jbeta segments. The CDR3 region of rearranged TCR beta genes was amplified from genomic DNA by a multiplex PCR assay. The amplified TCR beta libraries were sequenced on the Illumina HiSeq System as 87-base-pair reads. On the study's bioinformatics: Across the roughly 600 repertoires, a later analysis counted approximately 83 million unique TCR beta chains, roughly 11 million of which were shared by at least two donors. Raw reads were error-corrected and collapsed into unique sequences with a nearest-neighbor algorithm that merged closely related sequences to remove PCR and sequencing errors. To assign V, D and J gene segments, CDR3 sequences were aligned to IMGT reference sequences. For a sequence to be retained, a match of at least six nucleotides was required to both a V gene segment and a J gene segment. Rearrangements were called productive when the CDR3 lacked stop codons and stayed in frame with V and J; all others were non-productive. CDR3 was defined by IMGT convention, running from the second conserved V-encoded cysteine to the conserved J-encoded phenylalanine. Sequences without an unambiguous match to a single V gene segment were excluded from the earlier analysis of almost 600 of the donors. In an earlier analysis of a few hundred of the donors, V segments were called functional above 56.7% productive rearrangements and were called segregating when the between-donor standard deviation exceeded 5%. A statistical classification framework was built for diagnosing cytomegalovirus status from the catalog of TCR beta chain sequences. V and J gene assignment, in a later analysis, came from comparing TCR nucleotide sequences with IMGT/GENE-DB human TR gene sequences. In a later analysis, CDR3 sequences and most-parsimonious VDJ recombination scenarios were assigned using the TCRdist pipeline. In a later analysis, each TCR beta chain was defined by its CDR3 amino acid sequence together with its V-gene family, and reads lacking a unique V-gene family were excluded. A later analysis removed roughly 590 highly shared, low-generation-probability nucleotide sequences to deal with suspected cross-contamination and a sequencing artifact. For each public chain, a later analysis derived a clonal expansion index from normalized ranks of inferred template counts within each repertoire. In a later analysis, generation probabilities were computed using a VDJ recombination model fitted to out-of-frame rearrangements, and the results were checked against IGoR. In a later analysis, TCR-TCR, TCR-HLA and TCR-CMV co-occurrence was scored with hypergeometric tests, and a repertoire-size bias correction was applied to TCR pairs. To estimate false discovery rates, a later analysis permuted the HLA or CMV assignments 20 times. In a later analysis, co-occurring TCRs were grouped with DBSCAN, and TCRdist sequence similarity was added when clustering was performed within HLA-allele-positive subsets. Repertoires with fewer than 30,000 or more than 120,000 public chains, plus five repertoires with anomalous nucleotide sharing, were excluded from co-occurrence clustering. TCRdb took over this immuneACCESS table, retaining in-frame rearrangements with V and J assigned. Such tables are incomplete; in checked studies, under half of the missing clones stem from an unresolved V gene, and the remainder is unexplained. D and trimming were read from the DNA, whereas the V and J calls and clone size are those reported in that table. The sample includes around 130,000 clones, with around 80% observed a single time. Around 0.92% of the sample is taken by the ten largest.

The cohort was made up of about 610 healthy bone marrow donors. All cohort members were sampled while nominally healthy, although unrecorded immune exposures were likely present. CMV serostatus was recorded as positive for 250 to 300 and negative for about 55% of the roughly 670 cohort members, whereas no CMV serostatus was recorded for the donor in question. Every donor gave a peripheral blood sample, and the peripheral blood mononuclear cells from that sample were used for TCR beta sequencing. Genomic DNA was extracted from the blood cell samples with the Qiagen DNeasy Blood Extraction Kit. The sequencing sample was made of PBMCs. The origin of this receptor is a human donor in good health. The sequence links TRBV14 to TRBJ2-2; the D gene identity is not certain. In nucleotide form, the sequence is TGTGCCAGCAGCCGCTATTATACCGGGGAGCTGTTTTTT. This encodes CASSRYYTGELFF.